Listed here is a single T cell receptor beta chain. This sample is part of a study of blood T cell repertoires in COVID-19. Study in general: The samples span acute and convalescent COVID-19 from the United States, Italy and Spain. Nucleic acid was either cDNA or gDNA, and it came from T cells, B-cell-depleted T cells, or PBMCs.

In the authors' methods: How many nucleated cells were present was estimated from reference gene primer amplification. Sequencing was performed with immunoSEQ multiplex PCR; in TCRdb, only in-frame clones are kept and a portion is missing. The DNA gave D and trimming, while V, J and clone size come from that table. Here the sample spans 120,000 to 150,000 clones, over 75% being singletons. Germline V CDR1 and CDR2: MNHNY, SVGAGI (reference sequence). This CDR3 has 16 residues. The V and J ends lost 4 bases and 1 base, in that order; junction bases with no gene match: 2. The source is a woman aged 50 to 65 with acute or convalescent COVID-19. The chain recombines TRBV6-6 with TRBJ1-5; 12 bases agree with TRBD1. The sample taken for sequencing was peripheral blood. In DNA form, the CDR3 reads TGTGCCAGCAGTTGGGGACAGGGGGCGAGCAATCAGCCCCAGCATTTT. This gives the protein CASSWGQGASNQPQHF.